Below are 2 T cell receptor beta chains sequenced from a single sample in a study of shared clonotypes between healthy human individuals. The data were produced by immunoSEQ multiplex PCR, yet TCRdb's version contains in-frame clones alone and is incomplete. The table records around 370,000 clones, roughly 96% of them present only once. The sample taken for sequencing was memory CD8+ T cells sorted from blood. As to subset: CD45RO+ cells pooled with CCR7-negative TemRA cells. The receptors shown here come from a young man in good health.

The chain has TRBV5-1 and TRBJ2-5; the match to TRBD2 covers 10 bases. V was pared by 0 bases and J by 1 base, with 6 bases of the junction left unmatched. The CDR3 is 17 amino acids. The germline V gene encodes CDR1 SGHRS and CDR2 YFSETQ. The DNA for the CDR3 is TGCGCCAGCAGCTTGGAAGGTAGCGGGAGGTTCCAAGAGACCCAGTACTTC. Amino acids: CASSLEGSGRFQETQYF.

This clone was observed a few times. This rearrangement joins TRBV7-9 to TRBJ1-1; no clear D gene. V was trimmed by 9 bases and J by 0 bases, leaving 20 bases between them. This CDR3 comprises 16 residues. Germline loops: CDR1 SEHNR, CDR2 FQNEAQ (reference sequence). CDR3 sequence reads: CASFPFIKQMNTEAFF. In DNA form, the CDR3 reads TGTGCCAGTTTCCCCTTTATCAAACAGATGAACACTGAAGCTTTCTTT.